The 18 T cell receptor beta chains given below trace back to one sample, sequenced in a study of blood T cell repertoires in COVID-19. The repertoire was sequenced with immunoSEQ multiplex PCR; TCRdb's copy has only in-frame clones and lacks some. Of 50,000 to 80,000 clones listed, about 80% are singletons. The sequencing sample was made of peripheral blood. These receptors all come from a man between 60 and 70 years old with COVID-19, enrolled during active disease.

The CDR3 here is CSVDGREEYTF. The CDR3 bases are TGCAGCGTTGACGGCAGGGAGGAGTACACCTTC. The V call is TRBV29-1, the J call TRBJ1-2, with D possibly being TRBD1 (5 bases). The V gene lost 3 bases and the J gene lost 11 bases, with 13 bases spanning the gap. Germline V gives CDR1 SQVTM, CDR2 ANQGSEA. There are 11 residues in the CDR3.

V and J are TRBV11-2 and TRBJ1-6, with D unclear. This CDR3 has 13 amino acids. The germline V gene encodes CDR1 SGHAT and CDR2 FQNNGV. The V end was cut by 4 bases, the J end by 15 bases, with 16 bases between. The CDR3 sequence is CASSSTQRALLHF. In DNA, the CDR3 is TGTGCCAGCAGCTCAACGCAGAGGGCTCTCCTCCACTTT.

This chain links TRBV6-5 with TRBJ1-2, with 9 bases aligning to TRBD1. After removal of 5 bases from V and 7 bases from J, the junction contained 5 bases not matched to a gene. Germline CDR1 reads MNHEY; CDR2 reads SVGAGI. There are 13 residues in the CDR3. The CDR3 nucleotides read TGTGCCAGCAGTCCCGGGACAGGGTTTGGCTACACCTTC. This translates into CASSPGTGFGYTF.

The gene calls are TRBV27 and TRBJ1-2, with 10 bases lining up with TRBD1. The germline CDR1 and CDR2 sequences are MNHEY and SMNVEV (reference sequence). The CDR3 consists of 18 residues. Trimming took 3 bases from V and 1 from J; bases not matched to a gene: 11. CDR3 sequence (DNA): TGTGCCAGCAGTTTGTATGGCCCCGGGACAGGGGTTAACTATGGCTACACCTTC. It encodes CASSLYGPGTGVNYGYTF.

This clone was seen once. V is TRBV5-1 and J is TRBJ2-1; 9 bases are shared with TRBD1. From germline, CDR1 is SGHRS and CDR2 YFSETQ. J lost 8 bases, V lost 2 bases, and 8 bases had no gene match. CDR3 size: 15 residues. The CDR3 bases are TGCGCCAGCAGCTTCCAAGGACAGGGGAATGATGAGCAGTTCTTC. This encodes CASSFQGQGNDEQFF. The complete variable domain, with remaining parts taken from reference TRBV5-1 and TRBJ2-1, reads KAGVTQTPRYLIKTRGQQVTLSCSPISGHRSVSWYQQTPGQGLQFLFEYFSETQRNKGNFPGRFSGRQFSNSRSEMNVSTLELGDSALYLCASSFQGQGNDEQFFGPGTRLTVL.

V usage is TRBV29-1 and J usage is TRBJ2-7; TRBD1 might be the D (5 bases). The CDR3 is made up of 11 amino acids. The germline V gene has CDR1 SQVTM and CDR2 ANQGSEA. Trimming took 5 bases from V and 3 from J, leaving 8 bases between them. The CDR3 loop is CSVLDNYEQYF. DNA for the CDR3: TGCAGCGTTTTGGACAACTACGAGCAGTACTTC.

This clone appeared a single time. The chain recombines TRBV6-4 with TRBJ1-5; 10 nucleotides align to TRBD1. The CDR3 covers 14 residues. CDR1 and CDR2 (germline): MRHNA, SNTAGT. V gave up 6 bases and J gave up 7 bases; unmatched junction bases: 6. The CDR3 sequence is CASSRDRGGQPQHF. The CDR3 DNA reads as TGTGCCAGCAGCCGGGACAGGGGAGGACAGCCCCAGCATTTT.

The rearrangement links TRBV6-1 to TRBJ2-7, with 7 bases identical to TRBD1. The CDR3 is 15 amino acids. Germline V gene sequence: CDR1 MNHNS, CDR2 SASEGT. With V trimmed by 3 bases and J by 3 bases, 8 bases remained unmatched. CDR3 loop: CASSEPGQTIYEQYF. CDR3 in DNA: TGTGCCAGCAGTGAGCCGGGACAGACCATCTACGAGCAGTACTTC.

The genes are TRBV5-1 and TRBJ2-7; a possible D gene is TRBD1 (6 bases). This CDR3 comprises 14 residues. V lost 4 bases to trimming and J lost 0 bases, with 11 bases between them. Germline V gives CDR1 SGHRS, CDR2 YFSETQ. The CDR3 DNA reads TGCGCCAGCAGCCCAGGGGACCTCTCCTACGAGCAGTACTTC. Translated: CASSPGDLSYEQYF.

This chain links TRBV11-3 with TRBJ2-5; D remains ambiguous. In germline, CDR1 is SGHNT, CDR2 YENEEA. V lost 5 bases, J lost 1 base, and 8 bases lay in between. The CDR3 extends over 13 amino acids. CDR3 sequence reads: CASSPNSQETQYF. CDR3 sequence (DNA): TGTGCCAGCAGCCCTAACAGCCAAGAGACCCAGTACTTC.

The chain links TRBV7-9 to TRBJ1-2; D is undetermined. The CDR3 has 14 residues. Trimming took off 5 bases at V and 5 bases at J, with 15 bases between the two ends. The V gene's germline CDR1 is SEHNR and CDR2 FQNEAQ (reference sequence). For the CDR3, the DNA is TGTGCCAGCAGCCCCAGTGGTTCTAGGTATGGCTACACCTTC. Amino acid sequence: CASSPSGSRYGYTF.

The V and J genes are TRBV6-5 and TRBJ2-7, with D possibly TRBD1 on 5 matching bases. Trimming shortened V by 11 bases and J by 3 bases, and 17 bases separated the two germline ends. This CDR3 comprises 13 residues. CDR1 and CDR2 (germline): MNHEY, SVGAGI. This CDR3 reads CAVYRPEDYEQYF. The CDR3 region has the DNA TGTGCCGTATACAGGCCGGAAGACTACGAGCAGTACTTC.

The chain combines TRBV5-1 with TRBJ2-7; D is possibly TRBD2 (6 bases). Germline-derived CDR1 and CDR2 are SGHRS and YFSETQ. This CDR3 spans 14 amino acids. The ends were cut back, 5 bases at V and 4 bases at J, with 16 bases in the middle. CDR3 DNA: TGCGCCAGCAGTGCGGGACCGAAGCCTTACGAGCAGTACTTC. This sequence encodes CASSAGPKPYEQYF.

This clone was seen a few times. The J gene is TRBJ2-1, the V gene TRBV9; perhaps TRBD1 as D (6 bases). V lost 3 bases and J lost 7, with 14 bases in between. The CDR3 spans 14 residues. Germline-derived CDR1 and CDR2 are SGDLS and YYNGEE. Here the CDR3 DNA reads TGTGCCAGCAGCGACAGGGTTTTGGGGAATGAGCAGTTCTTC. Residues: CASSDRVLGNEQFF.

CDR3 in DNA: TGTGCCAGCAGCTTAGCGGGAGGGGGAGATACGCAGTATTTT. It translates to CASSLAGGGDTQYF. V and J are TRBV5-4 and TRBJ2-3, with TRBD2 matching 10 bases. The length of the CDR3 is 14 residues. With 2 bases clipped from V and 5 bases from J, the junction kept 2 bases outside the gene matches. Germline V gene sequence: CDR1 SGHNT, CDR2 YYREEE (reference sequence).

On this clone: The germline gene is not matched at one end of the junction; a read error may be the cause. CDR3 nucleotides: TGTGCCAGCAGTGACCCATTCAGGGGTTCCCACTTC. This translates into CASSDPFRGSHF. The chain couples TRBV6-1 to TRBJ2-7; D is possibly TRBD1 (6 bases). Germline V lookup: CDR1 MNHNS, CDR2 SASEGT. CDR3 length: 12 amino acids.

This clone was counted a few times. The V and J genes are TRBV28 and TRBJ1-2; no clear D gene. This CDR3 contains 12 residues. V was shortened by 3 bases and J by 4 bases, with 6 bases between the two germline ends. The germline CDR1 and CDR2 sequences are MDHEN and SYDVKM. The CDR3 DNA is TGTGCCAGCAGTTTCACAGCCTATGGCTACACCTTC. Translating gives CASSFTAYGYTF.

This sequence joins TRBV10-3 and TRBJ2-7, with TRBD2 as a possible D gene (6 bases). The V end lost 11 bases, the J end lost 4 bases, and 18 bases lay between the germline ends. Germline values: CDR1 ENHRY, CDR2 SYGVKD. The CDR3 loop spans 13 amino acids. This CDR3 reads CAAGRDSNYEQYF. The DNA for the CDR3 is TGTGCCGCAGGCCGGGACTCCAATTACGAGCAGTACTTC.